The present T cell receptor (beta chain) was sequenced within a study of blood T cell repertoires in COVID-19. Study-wide context: Samples of COVID-19 (acute and convalescent) were obtained from the United States, Italy and Spain.

Some clones are missing from TCRdb's copy, which holds only in-frame ones; the method was immunoSEQ multiplex PCR. This sample has about 160,000 clones; 70% to 80% occur once, and the top ten carry around 8.1%. Trimming at V came to 6 bases and at J to 8 bases, leaving 6 bases not matched to a gene. The CDR3 is 13 amino acids. Germline CDR1 reads MDHEN; CDR2 reads SYDVKM. The chain uses TRBV28 and TRBJ1-2; 10 bases match TRBD1. The sequenced material came from peripheral blood. This receptor was identified in a woman aged 55-75 years with COVID-19, enrolled during active disease. The CDR3 sequence: CASSLDRGQGYTF. CDR3 coding DNA: TGTGCCAGCAGCCTTGACAGGGGGCAAGGCTACACCTTC.